Sequencing of this T cell receptor beta chain was carried out in a study of early T cells in non-severe SARS-CoV-2 infection. Study as a whole: Sequencing of bulk RNA from unsorted whole blood was done, without chain pairing.

There are a few counts of this clonotype. The antigen remains undetermined. Losses at the gene ends were 6 bases for V and 6 bases for J; bases not matched to a gene: 9. This CDR3 is built from 15 residues. Germline V gene lookup returns CDR1 DFQATT and CDR2 SNEGSKA (reference sequence). Unique molecular identifiers tagged individual cDNA molecules. TCRdb analysed the 5' RACE reads with MiXCR anew, one entry per CDR3 protein. Among approximately 50,000 distinct CDR3 sequences listed, over 7% were seen once. Study findings and constraints: Matching results from VDJdb favored anti-spike CD8 responses, leaving private and CD4 specificities undetected.

The genes are TRBV20-1 and TRBJ2-1; TRBD2 agrees at 12 bases. The sequence was obtained from an adult who was a healthcare worker with PCR-confirmed SARS-CoV-2 infection or an uninfected control (not recorded which). Sequencing used whole blood. CDR3: CSALTSGRLFNEQFF. The CDR3 DNA reads as TGCAGTGCCCTCACTAGCGGGAGGTTATTCAATGAGCAGTTCTTC.